This TCR beta chain was sequenced during a study of siplizumab effects on memory and regulatory T cells. Study-level findings and limits: In siplizumab cultures, the suppressive function of proliferating Tregs remained unconfirmed. Naive T cells appeared more varied than memory cells and looked like key alloresponse contributors. Alloreactive sequences traceable to unstimulated CD4+ memory cells declined significantly under siplizumab.

Unstimulated naive, memory, effector memory and TEMRA subsets from a few donor pairs have been sequenced, the authors report. Sequencing used immunoSEQ multiplex PCR; TCRdb keeps in-frame clones, though not all of them. Altogether 50,000 to 75,000 clones are present, 70% to 85% being singletons, with the ten largest covering roughly 0.4%. As regards this clone: Its antigen is not known.

The germline V and J ends were trimmed by 3 bases and 2 bases, with 6 bases remaining between them. This CDR3 is built from 13 residues. Germline values: CDR1 SGHDT, CDR2 YYEEEE. The clonotype was recovered from a human donor in good health. V gene TRBV5-6 combines with J gene TRBJ2-4; D is unclear. Sequencing input: memory CD4+ T cells sorted from blood. DNA for the CDR3: TGTGCCAGCAGCTGGCCGTCCAAAAACATTCAGTACTTC. This codes for CASSWPSKNIQYF.